One sample yielded the 4 T cell receptor beta chains listed below, sequenced in a study of T-cell memory formation after mild COVID-19 (dated by TCRdb to about 2021). The library relied on 5' RACE. The sequencer listed for this sample is Illumina NovaSeq 6000. The public reads were run again by TCRdb, first through fastp at Q25 and then through MiXCR, and only productive beta chains were kept. Entries are consolidated by CDR3 protein sequence, retaining the most common genes and DNA. The sample yields about 400,000 distinct CDR3 sequences; roughly 18% were counted once. Roughly 21% of the sample belongs to the ten largest clones. Sequencing was performed on PBMCs or a T cell subset sorted from them (not recorded which). These receptors were obtained from a man aged 18 to 29 who had mild COVID-19 (a few samples of this study predate the infection). The sample titles of this study are shuffled in the database, so cell type and time point are left out; the donor was told from shared clones.

The rearrangement uses TRBV9 and TRBJ2-5; 7 bases agree with TRBD2. Trimming removed 4 bases from V and 3 bases from J; junction bases left unmatched: 18. CDR3 length: 18 amino acids. Looked up from germline, CDR1 is SGDLS and CDR2 is YYNGEE. CDR3 in amino acids: CASSPSTSLWLGEETQYF. DNA for the CDR3: TGTGCCAGCAGCCCTTCGACTAGCCTTTGGCTTGGGGAAGAGACCCAGTACTTC.

Here the CDR3 reads CASSTGQASGNTIYF. DNA for the CDR3: TGCGCCAGCAGCACTGGACAGGCCTCTGGAAACACCATATATTTT. The V and J genes are TRBV5-1 and TRBJ1-3; 7 positions agree with TRBD1. Trimming cost V 4 bases and J 0 bases; bases outside gene matches: 4. Germline assignment: CDR1 SGHRS and CDR2 YFSETQ. CDR3 size: 15 residues.

In this sample, this clonotype turned up a few times. CDR3 in amino acids: CASSETAYGYTF. Here the CDR3 DNA reads TGTGCCAGCAGCGAGACAGCCTATGGCTACACCTTC. The chain has TRBV11-2 and TRBJ1-2; tentative D call: TRBD1 (5 bases). The ends were cut back, 5 bases at V and 4 bases at J, with 8 bases in the middle. Germline V gene lookup returns CDR1 SGHAT and CDR2 FQNNGV. CDR3 size: 12 residues.

This clonotype was observed a handful of times. Here the CDR3 reads CASSSTSGIYEQYF. CDR3 nucleotide sequence: TGCGCCAGCAGCTCGACTAGCGGGATCTACGAGCAGTACTTC. This chain joins TRBV5-1 and TRBJ2-7, with TRBD2 matching over 11 bases. The germline V gene encodes CDR1 SGHRS and CDR2 YFSETQ. V shed 3 bases, J shed 3 bases, and the junction held 2 bases outside the gene matches. CDR3 length: 14 residues. The whole variable domain, filled in from reference TRBV5-1 and TRBJ2-7, reads KAGVTQTPRYLIKTRGQQVTLSCSPISGHRSVSWYQQTPGQGLQFLFEYFSETQRNKGNFPGRFSGRQFSNSRSEMNVSTLELGDSALYLCASSSTSGIYEQYFGPGTRLTVT.